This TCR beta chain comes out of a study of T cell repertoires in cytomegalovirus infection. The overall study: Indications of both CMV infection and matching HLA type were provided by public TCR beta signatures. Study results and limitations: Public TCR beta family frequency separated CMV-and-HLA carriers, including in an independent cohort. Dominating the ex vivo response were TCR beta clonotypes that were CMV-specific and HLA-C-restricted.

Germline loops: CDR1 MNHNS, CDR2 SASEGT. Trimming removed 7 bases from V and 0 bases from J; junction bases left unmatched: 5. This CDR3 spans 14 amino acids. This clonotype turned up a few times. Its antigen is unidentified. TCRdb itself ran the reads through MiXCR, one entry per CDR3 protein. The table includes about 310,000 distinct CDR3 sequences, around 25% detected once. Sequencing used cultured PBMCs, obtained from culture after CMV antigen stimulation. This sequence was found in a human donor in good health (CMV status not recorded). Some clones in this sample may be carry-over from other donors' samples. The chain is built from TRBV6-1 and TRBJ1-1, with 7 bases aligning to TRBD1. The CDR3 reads CASTIQGMNTEAFF. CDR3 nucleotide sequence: TGTGCCAGCACAATACAGGGGATGAACACTGAAGCTTTCTTT.